The 11 T cell receptor beta chains presented below share a single source sample, sequenced in a study of identifying expanded T cells in peripheral blood. The protocol was immunoSEQ multiplex PCR, while the TCRdb copy is restricted to in-frame clones and leaves out a portion. The table lists 50,000 to 75,000 clones, over 80% of them singletons. Input material: blood. These receptors all come from a person aged 18 to 70 in good health.

This chain uses TRBV14 with TRBJ2-1; 7 bases are shared with TRBD2. J was trimmed by 4 bases and V by 0 bases; bases with no gene match: 6. This CDR3 spans 16 amino acids. CDR1 is SGHDN, CDR2 FVKESK, per germline. CDR3 DNA: TGTGCCAGCAGCCAAGAGGGCGCGGGAGCTTACAATGAGCAGTTCTTC. As protein: CASSQEGAGAYNEQFF.

The chain has TRBV10-3 and TRBJ2-1, with a tentative D call TRBD1 (6 bases). The V and J ends lost 6 bases and 0 bases respectively, with 12 bases between them. The CDR3 length is 15 residues. Germline V gene lookup returns CDR1 ENHRY and CDR2 SYGVKD. The CDR3 is CAISAGENSYNEQFF. The DNA for the CDR3 is TGTGCCATCAGCGCAGGGGAAAACTCCTACAATGAGCAGTTCTTC.

CDR3 residues: CASSLGRNEQYF. The CDR3 DNA follows: TGTGCCAGCAGCTTAGGCCGAAACGAGCAGTACTTC. V usage is TRBV11-3 and J usage is TRBJ2-7; no clear D. The V gene's germline CDR1 is SGHNT and CDR2 YENEEA. The length of the CDR3 is 12 residues. V was pared by 1 base and J by 5 bases, with 6 bases between.

The genes are TRBV11-2 and TRBJ2-6; the D gene could be TRBD1 or TRBD2 (7 bases each). Trimming took off 5 bases at V and 4 bases at J, with 21 bases between the two ends. CDR3 length: 18 residues. CDR1 and CDR2 from the germline V gene are SGHAT and FQNNGV. CDR3: CASSLQGGRVTGANVLTF. The DNA for the CDR3 is TGTGCCAGCAGCCTCCAGGGGGGGCGAGTAACAGGGGCCAACGTCCTGACTTTC.

V is TRBV19 and J is TRBJ2-6, with no clear D. Germline CDR1 LNHDA, CDR2 SQIVND (reference sequence). V was pared by 6 bases and J by 0 bases, with 18 bases between. CDR3 size: 18 residues. The CDR3 loop reads CASRGRHLKASGANVLTF. Here the CDR3 DNA reads TGTGCCAGTAGAGGCAGACATCTTAAGGCCTCTGGGGCCAACGTCCTGACTTTC. Together with reference TRBV19 and TRBJ2-6, the CDR3 gives the full variable domain: DGGITQSPKYLFRKEGQNVTLSCEQNLNHDAMYWYRQDPGQGLRLIYYSQIVNDFQKGDIAEGYSVSREKKESFPLTVTSAQKNPTAFYLCASRGRHLKASGANVLTFGAGSRLTVL.

The gene calls are TRBV29-1 and TRBJ2-7; no clear D. The CDR3 runs to 12 residues. Trimming pared 1 base from V and 2 bases from J, leaving 6 bases between. CDR1 SQVTM and CDR2 ANQGSEA come from the germline V gene. CDR3 amino acids: CSVEGLTYEQYF. As DNA, the CDR3 is TGCAGCGTTGAAGGTCTAACCTACGAGCAGTACTTC.

V and J are TRBV29-1 and TRBJ2-3; the match to TRBD1 covers 7 bases. CDR3 length: 13 amino acids. Germline values: CDR1 SQVTM, CDR2 ANQGSEA. After removal of 6 bases from V and 7 bases from J, the junction contained 10 bases not matched to a gene. The CDR3: CSVMTGSANTQYF. The CDR3 DNA follows: TGCAGCGTGATGACAGGGTCCGCGAATACGCAGTATTTT.

The chain has TRBV7-2 and TRBJ2-1, with 12 bases matching TRBD2. The junction had 4 bases not matched to a gene; V was cut back by 6 bases and J by 4 bases. This CDR3 has 15 residues. Looked up from germline, CDR1 is SGHTA and CDR2 is FQGNSA. The DNA of the CDR3 is TGTGCCAGCAGGCCCGGGACTAGCGGGTACAATGAGCAGTTCTTC. Protein sequence: CASRPGTSGYNEQFF.

This clone showed up just once. CDR3 sequence: CASSVEVRYDTGELFF. Here the CDR3 DNA reads TGTGCCAGCAGCGTAGAAGTAAGGTACGACACCGGGGAGCTGTTTTTT. The chain carries TRBV9 and TRBJ2-2, with unresolved D. Trimming left V 0 bases short and J 3 bases short, with 12 bases between. The CDR3 covers 16 residues. Germline values: CDR1 SGDLS, CDR2 YYNGEE. The variable domain in full, completed from reference TRBV9 and TRBJ2-2, reads DSGVTQTPKHLITATGQRVTLRCSPRSGDLSVYWYQQSLDQGLQFLIQYYNGEERAKGNILERFSAQQFPDLHSELNLSSLELGDSALYFCASSVEVRYDTGELFFGEGSRLTVL.

The V call is TRBV7-3, the J call TRBJ2-3, with no clear D. V lost 5 bases and J lost 2, with 8 bases in between. This CDR3 has 13 amino acids. Germline assignment: CDR1 SGHTA and CDR2 FQGTGA. The CDR3 protein is CASSLTTTDTQYF. In DNA form, the CDR3 reads TGTGCCAGCAGCCTCACCACCACAGATACGCAGTATTTT.

This clone was counted ten times or more. J is TRBJ1-2 and V is TRBV19; D gene ambiguous. There are 15 residues in the CDR3. V lost 3 bases and J 5 bases, leaving 16 bases between the germline ends. Germline CDR1 is LNHDA and CDR2 is SQIVND (reference sequence). The CDR3 sequence is CASSMGRRTVYGYTF. Here the CDR3 DNA reads TGTGCCAGTAGTATGGGGAGGAGGACTGTTTATGGCTACACCTTC.